Each of the 3 T cell receptor beta chains below was sequenced from the same sample in a study of T cell responses to AZD1222 COVID-19 vaccine. This table comes from immunoSEQ multiplex PCR, and its TCRdb copy is limited to in-frame clones, with some not included. This repertoire shows about 120,000 clones, around 90% found once; its top ten account for 4% to 5%. This material consisted of peripheral blood, taken 28 days after the second dose of the MenACWY control vaccine. Source of these receptors: an adult who received the MenACWY meningococcal vaccine as a control.

The chain uses TRBV10-2 and TRBJ2-5, with 9 bases fitting TRBD2. Germline-derived CDR1 and CDR2 are WSHSY and SAAADI. There are 14 residues in the CDR3. Trimming removed 10 bases from V and 3 bases from J; junction bases left unmatched: 9. CDR3: CATFPASGEETQYF. The CDR3 region has the DNA TGCGCCACTTTTCCGGCTAGCGGGGAAGAGACCCAGTACTTC.

J is TRBJ2-3 and V is TRBV6-2 or TRBV6-3, with D possibly called TRBD1 or TRBD2 (5 bases each). Germline assignment: CDR1 MNHEY and CDR2 SVGEGT. This CDR3 is 18 amino acids long. V lost 0 bases, J lost 10 bases, and 26 bases lay in between. The CDR3 here is CASSYSMRGVDYRMSQYF. The CDR3 DNA reads as TGTGCCAGCAGTTACTCGATGAGAGGGGTTGATTACCGGATGTCGCAGTATTTT.

This chain connects TRBV6-5 to TRBJ1-6; D not certain. The CDR3 extends over 15 amino acids. Between the trimmed V and J ends, which lost 7 bases and 2 bases, there was a span of 12 bases. Germline CDR1 is MNHEY and CDR2 is SVGAGI. The CDR3: CASTPAHTYNSPLHF. Written as DNA, the CDR3 is TGTGCCAGCACCCCGGCGCACACCTATAATTCACCCCTCCACTTT.